The 8 T cell receptor beta chains presented below share a single source sample, sequenced in a study of cytomegalovirus exposure and HLA in healthy donors (TCRdb year 2017). Libraries came from the immunoSEQ multiplex PCR assay. The multiplex PCR relied on a mix of 60 forward primers for TCR Vbeta segments and 13 reverse primers for TCR Jbeta segments. Sourced from immuneACCESS, this table was stored by TCRdb with only in-frame sequences that have V and J called. A share of the clones is absent; for the studies checked, an unresolved V gene accounts for under half, and the remainder has no known explanation. The sample table records about 160,000 clones. About 1.2% of the sample lies in the top ten. Material for sequencing was PBMCs. These receptors were taken from an older woman in good health and CMV-seronegative.

V gene TRBV5-1 combines with J gene TRBJ1-1; D is possibly TRBD1 (5 bases). Germline loops: CDR1 SGHRS, CDR2 YFSETQ. CDR3 length equals 15 residues. Trimming removed 2 bases at V and 1 base at J, with 12 bases between. The CDR3 reads CASSLTGLPNTEAFF. CDR3 in DNA: TGCGCCAGCAGCTTAACGGGACTGCCGAACACTGAAGCTTTCTTT.

The chain links TRBV5-1 to TRBJ1-1; tentatively, D is TRBD1 (6 bases). CDR3 size: 16 residues. The V and J ends lost 0 bases and 8 bases respectively, with 20 bases between them. Germline lookup yields CDR1 SGHRS and CDR2 YFSETQ. The CDR3 is CASSLDEVDATGEAFF. The DNA of the CDR3 is TGCGCCAGCAGCTTGGATGAAGTCGACGCGACAGGCGAAGCTTTCTTT. The variable domain in full, with the rest retrieved from reference TRBV5-1 and TRBJ1-1, is KAGVTQTPRYLIKTRGQQVTLSCSPISGHRSVSWYQQTPGQGLQFLFEYFSETQRNKGNFPGRFSGRQFSNSRSEMNVSTLELGDSALYLCASSLDEVDATGEAFFGQGTRLTVV.

J is TRBJ2-6 and V is TRBV2; D gene unclear. CDR1 is SNHLY, CDR2 FYNNEI, per germline. CDR3 length equals 13 residues. V was shortened by 8 bases and J by 7 bases, with 12 bases between the two germline ends. CDR3 sequence: CASPRSLANVLTF. The CDR3 bases are TGTGCCAGCCCTAGGTCCCTTGCCAACGTCCTGACTTTC. The full variable domain, with the rest looked up from reference TRBV2 and TRBJ2-6, is EPEVTQTPSHQVTQMGQEVILRCVPISNHLYFYWYRQILGQKVEFLVSFYNNEISEKSEIFDDQFSVERPDGSNFTLKIRSTKLEDSAMYFCASPRSLANVLTFGAGSRLTVL.

The chain recombines TRBV7-3 with TRBJ1-1, with 8 bases aligning to TRBD1. This CDR3 comprises 18 residues. Trimming cost V 3 bases and J 1 base; bases outside gene matches: 13. Germline V gene lookup returns CDR1 SGHTA and CDR2 FQGTGA. The chain's CDR3 is CASSFFSVDRVWNTEAFF. CDR3 sequence (DNA): TGTGCCAGCAGCTTCTTCTCGGTGGACAGGGTATGGAACACTGAAGCTTTCTTT.

The chain uses TRBV6-6 and TRBJ2-1, with D uncertain. The CDR3 loop spans 12 amino acids. Germline loops: CDR1 MNHNY, CDR2 SVGAGI (reference sequence). The germline V and J ends were trimmed by 5 bases and 3 bases, with 5 bases remaining between them. The CDR3, as DNA: TGTGCCAGCAGTCCGGGCTACAATGAGCAGTTCTTC. This translates into CASSPGYNEQFF.

The chain carries TRBV7-2 and TRBJ1-5; D unresolved. Germline V lookup: CDR1 SGHTA, CDR2 FQGNSA. The CDR3 runs 15 residues. The V end was cut by 2 bases, the J end by 0 bases, with 8 bases between. CDR3 in DNA: TGTGCCAGCAGCTTACAAGAGGGTAGCAATCAGCCCCAGCATTTT. Translation gives CASSLQEGSNQPQHF.

The rearrangement joins TRBV5-1 to TRBJ2-5; a weak D match, TRBD1 (6 bases). The CDR3 spans 18 residues. Germline values: CDR1 SGHRS, CDR2 YFSETQ. V was trimmed by 1 base and J by 2 bases, leaving 21 bases between them. The CDR3 region is CASSLNFWQGLAQETQYF. The CDR3 DNA is TGCGCCAGCAGCTTGAATTTTTGGCAGGGGCTCGCTCAAGAGACCCAGTACTTC.

V usage is TRBV5-5 and J usage is TRBJ1-4; D is uncertain. This CDR3 comprises 17 residues. From germline, CDR1 is SGHKS and CDR2 YYEKEE (reference sequence). V lost 0 bases and J lost 1, with 13 bases in between. DNA for the CDR3: TGTGCCAGCAGCTTGGGTCAGAGGATTCTAACTAATGAAAAACTGTTTTTT. Its translation is CASSLGQRILTNEKLFF.